This T cell receptor (beta chain) was identified during a study of cytomegalovirus exposure and HLA in healthy donors. Produced via immunoSEQ multiplex PCR; TCRdb's table is partial and in-frame only. The profile shows 100,000 to 150,000 clones, about 84% of them singletons. Trimming took 2 bases from V and 0 from J, leaving 3 bases between them. The CDR3 totals 13 residues. Germline values: CDR1 SGHNT, CDR2 YENEEA. The rearrangement joins TRBV11-3 to TRBJ2-3; D is unresolved. The sample consisted of PBMCs. This TCR was recovered from a young woman in good health and CMV-seronegative. The CDR3 reads CASSLHSTDTQYF. The CDR3 region has the DNA TGTGCCAGCAGCTTACATAGCACAGATACGCAGTATTTT.